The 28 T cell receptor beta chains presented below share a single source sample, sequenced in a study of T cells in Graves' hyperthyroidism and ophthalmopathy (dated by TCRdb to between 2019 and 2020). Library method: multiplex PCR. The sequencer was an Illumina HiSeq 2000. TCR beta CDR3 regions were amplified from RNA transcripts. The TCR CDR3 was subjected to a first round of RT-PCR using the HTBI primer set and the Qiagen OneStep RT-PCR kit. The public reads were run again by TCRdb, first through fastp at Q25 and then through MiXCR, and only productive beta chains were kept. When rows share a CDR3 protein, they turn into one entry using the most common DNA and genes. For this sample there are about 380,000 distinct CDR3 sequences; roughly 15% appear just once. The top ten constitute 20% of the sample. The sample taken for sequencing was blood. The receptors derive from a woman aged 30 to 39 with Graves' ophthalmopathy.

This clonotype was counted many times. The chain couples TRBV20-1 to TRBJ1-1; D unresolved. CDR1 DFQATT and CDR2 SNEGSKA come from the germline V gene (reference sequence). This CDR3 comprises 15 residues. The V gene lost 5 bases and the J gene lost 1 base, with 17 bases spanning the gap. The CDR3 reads CSAPNRERPNTEAFF. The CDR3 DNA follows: TGCAGTGCTCCAAATAGGGAGAGACCGAACACTGAAGCTTTCTTT.

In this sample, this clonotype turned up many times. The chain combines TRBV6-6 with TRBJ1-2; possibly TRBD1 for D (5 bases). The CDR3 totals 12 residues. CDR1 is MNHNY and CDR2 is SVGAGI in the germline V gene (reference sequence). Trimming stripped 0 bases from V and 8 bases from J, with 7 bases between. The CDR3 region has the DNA TGTGCCAGCAGTTACTCAGGGGAAGGCTACACCTTC. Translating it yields CASSYSGEGYTF.

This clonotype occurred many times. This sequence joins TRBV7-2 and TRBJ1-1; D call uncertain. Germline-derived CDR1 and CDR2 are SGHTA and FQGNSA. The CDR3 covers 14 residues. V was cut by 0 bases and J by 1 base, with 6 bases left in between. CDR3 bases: TGTGCCAGCAGCTTAGCACAGACGAACACTGAAGCTTTCTTT. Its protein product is CASSLAQTNTEAFF. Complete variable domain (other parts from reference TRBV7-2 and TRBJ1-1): GAGVSQSPSNKVTEKGKDVELRCDPISGHTALYWYRQSLGQGLEFLIYFQGNSAPDKSGLPSDRFSAERTGGSVSTLTIQRTQQEDSAVYLCASSLAQTNTEAFFGQGTRLTVV.

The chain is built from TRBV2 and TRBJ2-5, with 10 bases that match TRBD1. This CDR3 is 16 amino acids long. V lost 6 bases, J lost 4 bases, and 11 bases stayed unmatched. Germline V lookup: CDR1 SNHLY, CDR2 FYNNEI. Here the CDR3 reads CASSTDRGGAGETQYF. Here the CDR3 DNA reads TGTGCCAGCAGCACGGACAGGGGGGGGGCCGGAGAGACCCAGTACTTC.

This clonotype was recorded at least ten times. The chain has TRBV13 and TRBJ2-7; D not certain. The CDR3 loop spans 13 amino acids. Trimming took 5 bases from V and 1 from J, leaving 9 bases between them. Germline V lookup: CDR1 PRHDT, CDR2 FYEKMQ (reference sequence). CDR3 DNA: TGTGCCAGCAGCCTCCCCTCGTCCTACGAGCAGTACTTC. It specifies CASSLPSSYEQYF.

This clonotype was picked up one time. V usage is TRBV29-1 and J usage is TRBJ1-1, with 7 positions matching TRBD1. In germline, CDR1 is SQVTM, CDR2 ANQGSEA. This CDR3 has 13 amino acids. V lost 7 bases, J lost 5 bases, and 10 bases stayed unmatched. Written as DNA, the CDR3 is TGCAGCGGGAATACAGGGGTAAGGACTGAAGCTTTCTTT. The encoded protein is CSGNTGVRTEAFF.

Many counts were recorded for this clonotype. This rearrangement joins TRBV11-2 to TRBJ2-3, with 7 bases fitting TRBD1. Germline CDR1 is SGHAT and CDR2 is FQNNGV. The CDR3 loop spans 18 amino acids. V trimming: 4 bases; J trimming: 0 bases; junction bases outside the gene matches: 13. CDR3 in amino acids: CASSSPYRDRRSTDTQYF. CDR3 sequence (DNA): TGTGCCAGCAGCTCCCCTTACCGGGACAGAAGAAGCACAGATACGCAGTATTTT.

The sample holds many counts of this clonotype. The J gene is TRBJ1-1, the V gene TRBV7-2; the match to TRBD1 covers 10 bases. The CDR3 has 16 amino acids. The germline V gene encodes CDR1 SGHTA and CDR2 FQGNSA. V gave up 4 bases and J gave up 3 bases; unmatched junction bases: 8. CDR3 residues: CASSWDRGEADTEAFF. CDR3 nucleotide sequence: TGTGCCAGCAGCTGGGACAGGGGCGAAGCGGACACTGAAGCTTTCTTT.

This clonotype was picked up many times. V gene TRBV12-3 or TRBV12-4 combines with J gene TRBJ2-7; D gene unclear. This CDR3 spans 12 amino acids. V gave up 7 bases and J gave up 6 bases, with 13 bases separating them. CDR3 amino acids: CASTSVVSEQYF. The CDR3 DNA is TGTGCCAGCACCTCGGTAGTGAGCGAGCAGTACTTC.

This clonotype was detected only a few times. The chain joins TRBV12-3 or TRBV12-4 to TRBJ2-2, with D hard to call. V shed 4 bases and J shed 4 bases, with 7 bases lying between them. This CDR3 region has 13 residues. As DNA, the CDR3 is TGTGCCAGCAGTTCCCAGTCCACCGGGGAGCTGTTTTTT. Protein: CASSSQSTGELFF.

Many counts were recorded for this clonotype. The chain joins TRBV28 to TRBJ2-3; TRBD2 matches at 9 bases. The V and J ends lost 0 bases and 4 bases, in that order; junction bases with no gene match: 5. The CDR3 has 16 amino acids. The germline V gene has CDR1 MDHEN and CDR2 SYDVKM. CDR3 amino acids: CASSLWSGLASDTQYF. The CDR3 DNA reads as TGTGCCAGCAGTTTATGGTCGGGACTAGCTTCAGATACGCAGTATTTT. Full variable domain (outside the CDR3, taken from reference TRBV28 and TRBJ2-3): DVKVTQSSRYLVKRTGEKVFLECVQDMDHENMFWYRQDPGLGLRLIYFSYDVKMKEKGDIPEGYSVSREKKERFSLILESASTNQTSMYLCASSLWSGLASDTQYFGPGTRLTVL.

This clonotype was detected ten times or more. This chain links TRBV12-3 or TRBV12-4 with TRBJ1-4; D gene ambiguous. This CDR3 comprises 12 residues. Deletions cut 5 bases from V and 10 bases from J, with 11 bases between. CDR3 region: CASSPSEGKLFF. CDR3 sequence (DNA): TGTGCCAGCAGTCCCTCAGAAGGAAAACTGTTTTTT.

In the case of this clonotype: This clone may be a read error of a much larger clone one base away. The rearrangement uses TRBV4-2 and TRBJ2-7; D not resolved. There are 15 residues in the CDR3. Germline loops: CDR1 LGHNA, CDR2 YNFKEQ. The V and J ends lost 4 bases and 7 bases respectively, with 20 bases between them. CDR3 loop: CASSPRPLQYNEQYF. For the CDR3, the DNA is TGTGCCAGCAGCCCTCGACCGCTACAGTACAATGAGCAGTACTTC.

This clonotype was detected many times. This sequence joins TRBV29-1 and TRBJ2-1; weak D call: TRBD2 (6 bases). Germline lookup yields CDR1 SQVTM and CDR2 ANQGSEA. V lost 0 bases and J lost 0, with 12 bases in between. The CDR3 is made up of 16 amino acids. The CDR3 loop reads CSVEEGSTSSYNEQFF. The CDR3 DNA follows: TGCAGCGTTGAAGAAGGATCGACTAGCTCCTACAATGAGCAGTTCTTC.

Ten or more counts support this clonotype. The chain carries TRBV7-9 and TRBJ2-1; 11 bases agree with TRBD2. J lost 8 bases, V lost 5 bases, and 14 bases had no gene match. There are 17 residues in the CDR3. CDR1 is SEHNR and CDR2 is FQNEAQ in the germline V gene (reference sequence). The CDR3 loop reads CASSPPTSGGRSDEQFF. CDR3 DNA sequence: TGTGCCAGCAGCCCTCCCACTAGCGGGGGTCGGTCCGATGAGCAGTTCTTC.

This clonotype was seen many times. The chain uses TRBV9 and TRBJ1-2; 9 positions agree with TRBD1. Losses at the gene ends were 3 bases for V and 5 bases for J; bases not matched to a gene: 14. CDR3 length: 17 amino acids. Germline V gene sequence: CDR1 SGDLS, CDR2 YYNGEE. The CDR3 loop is CASSASSGRDREYGYTF. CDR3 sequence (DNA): TGTGCCAGCAGCGCGTCGAGTGGTAGGGACAGGGAATATGGCTACACCTTC.

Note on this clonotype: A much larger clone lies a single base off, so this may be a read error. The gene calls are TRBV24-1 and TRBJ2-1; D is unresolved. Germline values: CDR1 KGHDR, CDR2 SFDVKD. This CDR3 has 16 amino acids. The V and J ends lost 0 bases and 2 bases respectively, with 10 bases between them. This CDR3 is CATSDLNSTAYNEQFF. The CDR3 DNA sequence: TGTGCCACCAGTGATTTGAACTCTACAGCCTACAATGAGCAGTTCTTC.

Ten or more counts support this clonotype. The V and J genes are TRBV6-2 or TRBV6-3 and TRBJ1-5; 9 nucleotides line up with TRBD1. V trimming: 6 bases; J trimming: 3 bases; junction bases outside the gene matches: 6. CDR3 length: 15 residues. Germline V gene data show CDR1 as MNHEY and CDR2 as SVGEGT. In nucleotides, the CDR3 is TGTGCCAGCAGGGGGGACAGGGCTACCAATCAGCCCCAGCATTTT. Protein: CASRGDRATNQPQHF.

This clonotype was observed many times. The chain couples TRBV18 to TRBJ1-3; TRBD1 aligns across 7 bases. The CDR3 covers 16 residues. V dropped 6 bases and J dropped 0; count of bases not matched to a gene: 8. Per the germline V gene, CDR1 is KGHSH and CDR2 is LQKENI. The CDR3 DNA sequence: TGTGCCAGCTCGCCTAGGGACAGAGTCTCTGGAAACACCATATATTTT. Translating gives CASSPRDRVSGNTIYF.

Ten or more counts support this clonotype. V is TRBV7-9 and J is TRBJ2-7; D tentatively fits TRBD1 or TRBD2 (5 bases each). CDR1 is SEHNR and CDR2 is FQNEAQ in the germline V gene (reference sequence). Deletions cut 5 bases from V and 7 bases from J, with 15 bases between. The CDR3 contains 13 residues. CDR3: CASSPGTGWEQYF. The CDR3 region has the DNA TGTGCCAGCAGCCCCGGGACGGGGTGGGAGCAGTACTTC. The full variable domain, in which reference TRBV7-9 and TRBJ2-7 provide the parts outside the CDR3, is DTGVSQNPRHKITKRGQNVTFRCDPISEHNRLYWYRQTLGQGPEFLTYFQNEAQLEKSRLLSDRFSAERPKGSFSTLEIQRTEQGDSAMYLCASSPGTGWEQYFGPGTRLTVT.

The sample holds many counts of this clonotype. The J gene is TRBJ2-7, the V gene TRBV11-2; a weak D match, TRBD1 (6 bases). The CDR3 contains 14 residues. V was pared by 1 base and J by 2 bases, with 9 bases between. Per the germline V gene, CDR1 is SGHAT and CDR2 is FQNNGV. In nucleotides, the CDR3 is TGTGCCAGCAGCTTAGGGACAGCAGCCTACGAGCAGTACTTC. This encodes CASSLGTAAYEQYF. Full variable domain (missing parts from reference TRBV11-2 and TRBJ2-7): EAGVAQSPRYKIIEKRQSVAFWCNPISGHATLYWYQQILGQGPKLLIQFQNNGVVDDSQLPKDRFSAERLKGVDSTLKIQPAKLEDSAVYLCASSLGTAAYEQYFGPGTRLTVT.

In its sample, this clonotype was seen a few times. The CDR3 region has the DNA TGTGCCATCAGTGGGACCGCGGGGAGAGGCAATCAGCCCCAGCATTTT. Protein: CAISGTAGRGNQPQHF. The V and J genes are TRBV10-3 and TRBJ1-5, with D hard to call. Germline CDR1 and CDR2: ENHRY and SYGVKD. V was shortened by 4 bases and J by 2 bases, with 15 bases between the two germline ends. The CDR3 extends over 16 amino acids.

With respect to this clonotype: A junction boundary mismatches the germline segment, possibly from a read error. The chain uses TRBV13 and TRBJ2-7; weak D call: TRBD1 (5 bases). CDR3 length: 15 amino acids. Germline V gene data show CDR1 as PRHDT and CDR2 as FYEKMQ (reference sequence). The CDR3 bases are TGTGCCAGCAGCAACAAGGGGATTGACTCCTACGAGCGGTACTTC. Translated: CASSNKGIDSYERYF.

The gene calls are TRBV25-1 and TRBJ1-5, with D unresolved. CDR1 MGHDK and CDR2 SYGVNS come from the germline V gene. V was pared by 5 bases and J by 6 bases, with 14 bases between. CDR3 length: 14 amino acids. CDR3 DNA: TGTGCCAGCAGTTTTGGGGTTTCAGGTCAGCCCCAGCATTTT. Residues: CASSFGVSGQPQHF.

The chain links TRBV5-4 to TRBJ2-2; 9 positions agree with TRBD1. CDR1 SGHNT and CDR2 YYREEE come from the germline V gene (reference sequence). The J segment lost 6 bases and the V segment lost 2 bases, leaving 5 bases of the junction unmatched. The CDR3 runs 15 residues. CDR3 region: CASSLGTGIAGELFF. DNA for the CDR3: TGTGCCAGCAGCTTAGGGACAGGGATCGCCGGGGAGCTGTTTTTT.

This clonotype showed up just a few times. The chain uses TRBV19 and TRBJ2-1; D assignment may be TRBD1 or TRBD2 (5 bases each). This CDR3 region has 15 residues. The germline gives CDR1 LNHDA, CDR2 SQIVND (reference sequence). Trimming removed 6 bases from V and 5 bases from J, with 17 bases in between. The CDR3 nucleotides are TGTGCCAGTAGAGATCGGGGCGTCCCTCACAATGAGCAGTTCTTC. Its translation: CASRDRGVPHNEQFF. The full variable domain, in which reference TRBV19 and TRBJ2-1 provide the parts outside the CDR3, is DGGITQSPKYLFRKEGQNVTLSCEQNLNHDAMYWYRQDPGQGLRLIYYSQIVNDFQKGDIAEGYSVSREKKESFPLTVTSAQKNPTAFYLCASRDRGVPHNEQFFGPGTRLTVL.

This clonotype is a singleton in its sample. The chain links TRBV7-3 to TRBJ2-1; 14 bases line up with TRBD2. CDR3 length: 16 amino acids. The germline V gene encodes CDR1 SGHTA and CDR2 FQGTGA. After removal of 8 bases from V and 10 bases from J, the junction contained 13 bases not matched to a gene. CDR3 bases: TGTGCCAGCGTCGGGGAGGGGACTAGCGGGAGAGTGGAGCAGTTCTTC. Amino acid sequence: CASVGEGTSGRVEQFF.

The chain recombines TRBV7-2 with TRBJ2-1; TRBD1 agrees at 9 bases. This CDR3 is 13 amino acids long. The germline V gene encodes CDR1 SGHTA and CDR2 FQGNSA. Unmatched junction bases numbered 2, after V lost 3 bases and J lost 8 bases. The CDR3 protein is CASSFTGGDEQFF. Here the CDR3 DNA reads TGTGCCAGCAGCTTTACAGGGGGCGATGAGCAGTTCTTC.